This T cell receptor beta chain stems from a study of response to subunit inactivated influenza vaccine. From the RT-PCR reads, TCRdb called clonotypes with MiXCR, one entry per CDR3 protein. The sample has about 240,000 distinct CDR3 sequences, 12% seen once. Findings and caveats of the study: The study's authors posited that every seasonal influenza vaccination enlists few new T cells.

The CDR3 is 15 amino acids. J lost 3 bases, V lost 4 bases, and 6 bases had no gene match. Germline CDR1 SGHDT, CDR2 YYEEEE. Note on this clonotype: Its specificity is unknown.

The receptor was derived from a man between 50 and 59 years old who received an inactivated influenza vaccine. The source was non-naive T cells sorted from PBMCs, collected less than 15 days before vaccination. The chain joins TRBV5-6 to TRBJ1-2; 10 bases are a match to TRBD1. The CDR3 DNA follows: TGTGCCAGCAGCAAAATGACAGGGGGCTACTATGGCTACACCTTC. Its translation: CASSKMTGGYYGYTF.